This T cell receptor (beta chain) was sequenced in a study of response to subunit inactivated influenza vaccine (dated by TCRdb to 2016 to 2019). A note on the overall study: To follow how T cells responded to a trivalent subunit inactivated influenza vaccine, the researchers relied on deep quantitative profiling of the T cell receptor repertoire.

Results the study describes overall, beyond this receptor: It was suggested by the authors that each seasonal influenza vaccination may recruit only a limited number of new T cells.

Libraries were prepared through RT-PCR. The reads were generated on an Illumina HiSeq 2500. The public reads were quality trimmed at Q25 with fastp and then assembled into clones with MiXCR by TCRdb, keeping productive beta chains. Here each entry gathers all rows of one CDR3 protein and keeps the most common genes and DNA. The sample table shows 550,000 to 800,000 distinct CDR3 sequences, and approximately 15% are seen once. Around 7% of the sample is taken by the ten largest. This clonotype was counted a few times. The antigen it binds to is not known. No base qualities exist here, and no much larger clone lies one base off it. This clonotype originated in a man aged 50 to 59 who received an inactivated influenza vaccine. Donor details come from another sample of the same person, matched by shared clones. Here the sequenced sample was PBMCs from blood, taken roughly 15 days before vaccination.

The DNA sequence is given as TGTGCCTGGAGTATGCCAGATACGCAGTATTTT. It translates to CAWSMPDTQYF. The chain employs TRBV30 and TRBJ2-3; the D gene remains uncertain. From its cysteine to its phenylalanine, the CDR3 spans 11 amino acids. CDR3 DNA only is kept here, 33 bases in frame from base 1. V was cut back by 2 bases and J by 4 bases, leaving a gap of 4 bases between them. Taken from the germline V gene (reference sequence), the CDR1 and CDR2 loops are GTSNPN and SVGIG.